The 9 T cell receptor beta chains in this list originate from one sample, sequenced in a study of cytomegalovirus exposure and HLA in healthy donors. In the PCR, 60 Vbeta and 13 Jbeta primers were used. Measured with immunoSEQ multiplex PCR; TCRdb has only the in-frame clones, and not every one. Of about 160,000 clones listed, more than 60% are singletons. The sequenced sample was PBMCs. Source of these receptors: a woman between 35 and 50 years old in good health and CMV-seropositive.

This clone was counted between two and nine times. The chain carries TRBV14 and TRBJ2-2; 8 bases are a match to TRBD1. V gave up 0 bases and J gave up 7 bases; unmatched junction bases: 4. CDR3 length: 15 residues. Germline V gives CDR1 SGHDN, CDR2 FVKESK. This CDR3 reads CASSQERTGLGELFF. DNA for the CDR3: TGTGCCAGCAGCCAAGAGCGGACAGGGCTCGGGGAGCTGTTTTTT.

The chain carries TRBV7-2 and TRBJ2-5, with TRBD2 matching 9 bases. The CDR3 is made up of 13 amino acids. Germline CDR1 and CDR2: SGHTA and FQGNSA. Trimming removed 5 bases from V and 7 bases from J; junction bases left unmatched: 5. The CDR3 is CASSPTSGVTQYF. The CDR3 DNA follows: TGTGCCAGCAGCCCGACTAGCGGTGTGACCCAGTACTTC.

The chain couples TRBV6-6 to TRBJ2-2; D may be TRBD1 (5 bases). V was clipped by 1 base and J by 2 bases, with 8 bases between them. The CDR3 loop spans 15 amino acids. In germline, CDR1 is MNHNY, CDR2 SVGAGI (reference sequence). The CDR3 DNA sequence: TGTGCCAGCAGTTACTTGGGGCAAAACACCGGGGAGCTGTTTTTT. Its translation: CASSYLGQNTGELFF.

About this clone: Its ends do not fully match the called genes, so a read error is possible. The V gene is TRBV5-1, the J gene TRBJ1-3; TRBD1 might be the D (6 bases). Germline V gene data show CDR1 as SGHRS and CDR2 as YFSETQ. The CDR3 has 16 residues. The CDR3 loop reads CASSLGPGQRHLKLDF. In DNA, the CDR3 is TGCGCCAGCAGCTTGGGCCCCGGACAGCGTCACCTAAAATTAGATTTT.

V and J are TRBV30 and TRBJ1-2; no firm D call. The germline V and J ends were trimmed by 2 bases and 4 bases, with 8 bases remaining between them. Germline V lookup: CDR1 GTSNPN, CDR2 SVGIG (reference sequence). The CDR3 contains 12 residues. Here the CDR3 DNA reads TGTGCCTGGAGTAGTCTCAGCTATGGCTACACCTTC. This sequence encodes CAWSSLSYGYTF.

The CDR3 reads CASRTASYEQYF. DNA for the CDR3: TGTGCCAGCAGAACAGCATCCTACGAGCAGTACTTC. The V call is TRBV28, the J call TRBJ2-7; unclear D gene. V was trimmed by 6 bases and J by 1 base, leaving 7 bases between them. Germline V gene lookup returns CDR1 MDHEN and CDR2 SYDVKM. The CDR3 consists of 12 residues. The whole variable domain, filled in from reference TRBV28 and TRBJ2-7, reads DVKVTQSSRYLVKRTGEKVFLECVQDMDHENMFWYRQDPGLGLRLIYFSYDVKMKEKGDIPEGYSVSREKKERFSLILESASTNQTSMYLCASRTASYEQYFGPGTRLTVT.

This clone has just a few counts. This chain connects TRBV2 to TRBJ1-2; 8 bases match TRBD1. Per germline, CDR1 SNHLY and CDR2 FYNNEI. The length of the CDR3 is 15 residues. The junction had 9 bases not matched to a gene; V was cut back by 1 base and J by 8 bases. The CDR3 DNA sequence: TGTGCCAGCAGTGAAGTGGACAGGGCAATGGGGGGCTACACCTTC. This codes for CASSEVDRAMGGYTF.

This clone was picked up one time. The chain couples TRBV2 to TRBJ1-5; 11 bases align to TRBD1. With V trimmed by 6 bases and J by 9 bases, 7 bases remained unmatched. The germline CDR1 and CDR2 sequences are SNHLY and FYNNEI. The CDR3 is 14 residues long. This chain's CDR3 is CASSEGQGGTPQHF. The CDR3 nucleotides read TGTGCCAGCAGCGAGGGACAGGGGGGGACGCCCCAGCATTTT.

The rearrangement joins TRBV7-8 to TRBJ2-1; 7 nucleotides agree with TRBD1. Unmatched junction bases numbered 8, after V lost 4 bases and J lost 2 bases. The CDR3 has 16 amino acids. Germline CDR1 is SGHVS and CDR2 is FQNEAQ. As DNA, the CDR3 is TGTGCCAGCAGCTCCGGGACAGCCGGGCCCTACAATGAGCAGTTCTTC. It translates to CASSSGTAGPYNEQFF.